This TCR beta chain comes out of a study of shared clonotypes between healthy human individuals (dated by TCRdb to about 2020). Looking at the study overall: A few men and two women, aged 18 to 49 years, made up the cohort. To estimate repertoire size and how much clonotypes are shared between individuals, the study performed deep sequencing of blood TCR repertoires from 4 to 6 healthy adults. Leukapheresis yielded between about 0.9 and 8.9 billion PBMCs per donor. Different laboratories and diverse techniques were used to prepare libraries and sequence TCR repertoires, to increase sequencing depth and limit assay-specific biases. What the study reported, not specific to this receptor: Sampling was restricted to blood, and TCR repertoires in tissues likely differ from the TCR repertoires found in blood. Because the study included a small number of donors, the genetic and exposure-history diversity represented was limited. Pairwise subsampling led to the expectation that sequencing depth would affect the degree of clonotype sharing among donors.

Donors were healthy HIV-negative adults with no recently reported acute infections or vaccinations. Every donor was a Caucasian adult living in Nashville, Tennessee, USA. For unsorted samples, 75 million to 90 million PBMCs were counted and genomic DNA was extracted with the QIAamp DNA Blood Mini kit. Blood was collected by leukapheresis, and PBMCs were isolated by Ficoll-Histopaque density gradient centrifugation and then cryopreserved in liquid nitrogen vapor phase. From a lookup of the germline V gene, CDR1 and CDR2 are SGHRS and YFSETQ. The cysteine opens and the phenylalanine closes a CDR3 of 15 amino acids. Only CDR3 DNA remains: 45 bases, in frame from the first base. The V end gives up 0 bases and the J end 5 bases, leaving 3 bases in the junction not matched to a gene. As concerns this clone: Its cognate antigen has yet to be identified. No base qualities exist here, and no much larger clone lies one base off it.

Using the deep immunoSEQ assay, TCR CDR3 regions were amplified from genomic DNA by multiplex PCR. Extracted genomic DNA from each cell subset was spread evenly across all wells of several immunoSEQ 96-well plates, with each plate serving as a replicate. For unsorted PBMC, about 300 ng of genomic DNA, equivalent to around 30,000 T cell genomes, went into each replicate PCR. Genomic DNA from unsorted PBMC was sequenced over ten immunoSEQ deep assay plates. The purified libraries were quantified using a Qubit 3.0 fluorometer, sized with a Bioanalyzer 2100, and then quantified again using the KAPA Library Quantification kit. Every immunoSEQ 96-well plate was sequenced on a separate single-read 150-cycle Illumina NextSeq 550 flow cell. The paper's data handling went like this. Because the immunoSEQ output held only junctional sequences and lacked quality scores, the filtering could not match the filtering applied to full-length reads. To assign V/J genes and CDR3, sequences were annotated against IMGT germline references using PyIR, a Python wrapper for IgBLAST v1.9. Reads were filtered out if the reads had weak V/J assignments (E-value above 1e-6), no CDR3, stop codons, out-of-frame junctions, or ambiguous translated residues. V3J clonotypes were defined by identical inferred V gene, J gene, and CDR3 amino acid sequence. Percentage overlap between repertoires was calculated by dividing the number of shared unique clonotypes by the size of the smaller repertoire. Repertoire richness was assessed with RTK rarefaction, the Chao1 estimator, and Recon v2.1 estimates of unobserved clonotypes. Entries here come from immuneACCESS through TCRdb and include only in-frame sequences with V and J called. Some clones fail to appear in such tables; in the studies checked, an unresolved V gene covers under half of the shortfall, and the cause of the remainder is unknown. V and J calls and clone size come straight from that table; D and trimming were deduced from the DNA. The sample records about 480,000 clones, almost 80% of which are singletons. The ten most abundant clones make up under 15% of the sample.

The source material was PBMCs. The origin of this receptor is a woman in her 40s in good health. Some clones in this sample may be carry-over from other donors' samples. This sequence uses TRBV5-1 and TRBJ1-4; 8 central nucleotides agree with TRBD1. The CDR3: CASSLGTGSNEKLFF. The DNA sequence follows: TGCGCCAGCAGCTTGGGGACAGGGTCAAATGAAAAACTGTTTTTT.